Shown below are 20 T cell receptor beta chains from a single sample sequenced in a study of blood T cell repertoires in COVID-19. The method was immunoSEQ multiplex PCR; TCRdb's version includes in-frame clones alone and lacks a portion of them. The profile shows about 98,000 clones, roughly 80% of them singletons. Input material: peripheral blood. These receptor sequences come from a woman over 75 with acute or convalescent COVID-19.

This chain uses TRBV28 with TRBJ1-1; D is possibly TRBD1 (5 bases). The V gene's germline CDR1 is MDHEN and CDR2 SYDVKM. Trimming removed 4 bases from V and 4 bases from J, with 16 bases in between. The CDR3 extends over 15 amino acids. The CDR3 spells CASSSAQGRGTEAFF. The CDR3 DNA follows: TGTGCCAGCAGTTCAGCTCAGGGTAGGGGCACTGAAGCTTTCTTT.

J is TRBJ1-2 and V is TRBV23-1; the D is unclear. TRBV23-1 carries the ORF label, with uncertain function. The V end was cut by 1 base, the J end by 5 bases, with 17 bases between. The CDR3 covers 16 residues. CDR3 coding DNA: TGCGCCAGCAGTCAATTCATGAGGGTTACGGGATATGGCTACACCTTC. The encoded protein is CASSQFMRVTGYGYTF.

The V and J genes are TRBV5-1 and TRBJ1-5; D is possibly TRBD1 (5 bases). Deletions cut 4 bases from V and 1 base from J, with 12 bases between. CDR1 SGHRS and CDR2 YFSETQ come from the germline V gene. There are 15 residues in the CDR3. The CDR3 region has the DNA TGCGCCAGCAGCCAAGACAGTCCGAGCAATCAGCCCCAGCATTTT. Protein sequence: CASSQDSPSNQPQHF.

The CDR3 region has the DNA TGTGCCAGCAGTTACCTCAGGCTTAGGGGTGAGGGCAATCAGCCCCAGCATTTT. Encoded protein: CASSYLRLRGEGNQPQHF. V usage is TRBV6-2 or TRBV6-3 and J usage is TRBJ1-5; a weak D match, TRBD1 (5 bases). Germline assignment: CDR1 MNHEY and CDR2 SVGEGT. This CDR3 comprises 18 residues. V lost 2 bases to trimming and J lost 2 bases, with 19 bases between them.

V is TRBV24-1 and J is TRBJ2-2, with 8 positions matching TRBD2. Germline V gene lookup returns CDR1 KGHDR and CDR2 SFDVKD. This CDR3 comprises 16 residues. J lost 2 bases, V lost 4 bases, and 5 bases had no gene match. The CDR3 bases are TGTGCCACCAGTGACCCCGGACTAGCTAACACCGGGGAGCTGTTTTTT. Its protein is CATSDPGLANTGELFF.

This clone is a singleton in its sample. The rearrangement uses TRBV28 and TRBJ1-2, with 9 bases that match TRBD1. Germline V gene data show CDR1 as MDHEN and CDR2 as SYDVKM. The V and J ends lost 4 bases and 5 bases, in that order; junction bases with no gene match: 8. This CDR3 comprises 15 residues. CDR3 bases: TGTGCCAGCAGTTCTGGGACAGGGACGTTTTATGGCTACACCTTC. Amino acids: CASSSGTGTFYGYTF.

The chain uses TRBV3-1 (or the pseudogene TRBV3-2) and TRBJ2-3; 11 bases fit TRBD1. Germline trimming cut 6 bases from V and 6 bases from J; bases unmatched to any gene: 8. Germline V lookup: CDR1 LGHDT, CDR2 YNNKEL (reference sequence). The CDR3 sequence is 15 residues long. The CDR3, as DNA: TGTGCCAGCAGACTAGGGACAGGGGGATGGGATACGCAGTATTTT. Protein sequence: CASRLGTGGWDTQYF.

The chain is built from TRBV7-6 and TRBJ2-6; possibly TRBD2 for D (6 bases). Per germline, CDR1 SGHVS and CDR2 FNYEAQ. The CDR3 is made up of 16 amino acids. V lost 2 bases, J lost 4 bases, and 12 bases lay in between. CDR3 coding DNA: TGTGCCAGCAGCTTACGGCAGGGAGGAGGGGCCAACGTCCTGACTTTC. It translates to CASSLRQGGGANVLTF.

The DNA for the CDR3 is TGTGCCAGCAGCACGGATGGGGGAGCGGGGCCCGGGACCGGGGAGCTGTTTTTT. This translates into CASSTDGGAGPGTGELFF. V is TRBV9 and J is TRBJ2-2; TRBD2 agrees at 7 bases. Germline V gene data show CDR1 as SGDLS and CDR2 as YYNGEE. V dropped 4 bases and J dropped 5; count of bases not matched to a gene: 17. This CDR3 contains 18 residues. Full variable domain (rest looked up from reference TRBV9 and TRBJ2-2): DSGVTQTPKHLITATGQRVTLRCSPRSGDLSVYWYQQSLDQGLQFLIQYYNGEERAKGNILERFSAQQFPDLHSELNLSSLELGDSALYFCASSTDGGAGPGTGELFFGEGSRLTVL.

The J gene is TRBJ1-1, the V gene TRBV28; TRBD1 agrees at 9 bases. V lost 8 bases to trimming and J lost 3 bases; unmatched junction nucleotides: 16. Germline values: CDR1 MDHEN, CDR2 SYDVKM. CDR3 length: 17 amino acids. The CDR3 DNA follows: TGTGCCAGCTTCCCTTACAGGGGGCGCAGAGGCGACACTGAAGCTTTCTTT. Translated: CASFPYRGRRGDTEAFF.

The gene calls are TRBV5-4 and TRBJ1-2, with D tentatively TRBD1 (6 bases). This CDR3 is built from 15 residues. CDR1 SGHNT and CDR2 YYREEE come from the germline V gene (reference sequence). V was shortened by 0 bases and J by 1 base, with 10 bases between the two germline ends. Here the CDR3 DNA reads TGTGCCAGCAGCTTGGGTGGGACACATAACTATGGCTACACCTTC. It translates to CASSLGGTHNYGYTF.

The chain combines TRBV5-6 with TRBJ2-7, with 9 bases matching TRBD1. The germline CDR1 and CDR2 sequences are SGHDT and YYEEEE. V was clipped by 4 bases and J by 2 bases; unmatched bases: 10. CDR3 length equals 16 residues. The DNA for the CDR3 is TGTGCCAGCAGCCCTATGGGACAGGGAGGCACCTACGAGCAGTACGTC. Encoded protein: CASSPMGQGGTYEQYV.

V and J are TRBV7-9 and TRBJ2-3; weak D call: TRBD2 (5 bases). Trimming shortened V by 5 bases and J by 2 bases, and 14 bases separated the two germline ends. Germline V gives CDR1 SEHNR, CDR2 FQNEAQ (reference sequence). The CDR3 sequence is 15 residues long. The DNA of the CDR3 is TGTGCCAGCAGCCCAGAGGGAAAAGACACAGATACGCAGTATTTT. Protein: CASSPEGKDTDTQYF.

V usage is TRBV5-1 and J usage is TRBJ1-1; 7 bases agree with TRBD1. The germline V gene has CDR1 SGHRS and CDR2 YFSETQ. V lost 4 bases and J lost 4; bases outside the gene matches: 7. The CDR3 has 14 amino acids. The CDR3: CASSPGQVGTEAFF. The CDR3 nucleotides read TGCGCCAGCAGCCCCGGACAGGTGGGCACTGAAGCTTTCTTT.

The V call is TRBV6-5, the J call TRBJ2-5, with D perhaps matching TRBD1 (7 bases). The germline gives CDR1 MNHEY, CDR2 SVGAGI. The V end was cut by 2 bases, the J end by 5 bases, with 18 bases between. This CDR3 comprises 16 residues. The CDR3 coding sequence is TGTGCCAGCAGTTACGCCATCAGGGGGGTGGTGGAGACCCAGTACTTC. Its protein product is CASSYAIRGVVETQYF.

CDR3 loop: CASSGVGGRRDTQYF. The CDR3 DNA follows: TGTGCCAGCAGTGGGGTGGGGGGGCGGCGAGATACGCAGTATTTT. The chain is built from TRBV28 and TRBJ2-3; maybe TRBD2 (7 bases). V was shortened by 5 bases and J by 5 bases, with 17 bases between the two germline ends. Per the germline V gene, CDR1 is MDHEN and CDR2 is SYDVKM. This CDR3 spans 15 amino acids.

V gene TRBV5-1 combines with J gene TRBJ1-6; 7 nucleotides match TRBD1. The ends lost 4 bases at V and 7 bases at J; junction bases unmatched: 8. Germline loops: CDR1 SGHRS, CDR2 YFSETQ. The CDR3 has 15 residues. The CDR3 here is CASSPGQLNNSPLHF. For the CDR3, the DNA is TGCGCCAGCAGCCCGGGACAGCTAAACAATTCACCCCTCCACTTT. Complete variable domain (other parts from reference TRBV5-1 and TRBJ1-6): KAGVTQTPRYLIKTRGQQVTLSCSPISGHRSVSWYQQTPGQGLQFLFEYFSETQRNKGNFPGRFSGRQFSNSRSEMNVSTLELGDSALYLCASSPGQLNNSPLHFGNGTRLTVT.

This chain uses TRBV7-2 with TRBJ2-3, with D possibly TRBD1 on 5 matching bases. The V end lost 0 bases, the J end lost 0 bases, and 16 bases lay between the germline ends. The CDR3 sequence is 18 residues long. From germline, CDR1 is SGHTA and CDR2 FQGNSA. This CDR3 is CASSLAFAGRASTDTQYF. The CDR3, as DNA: TGTGCCAGCAGCTTAGCATTCGCCGGCAGGGCGAGCACAGATACGCAGTATTTT.

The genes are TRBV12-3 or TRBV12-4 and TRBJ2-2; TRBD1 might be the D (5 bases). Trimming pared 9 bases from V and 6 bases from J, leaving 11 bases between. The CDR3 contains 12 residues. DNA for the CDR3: TGTGCCAGTGAGTGGGGCGCCGGGGAGCTGTTTTTT. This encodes CASEWGAGELFF.

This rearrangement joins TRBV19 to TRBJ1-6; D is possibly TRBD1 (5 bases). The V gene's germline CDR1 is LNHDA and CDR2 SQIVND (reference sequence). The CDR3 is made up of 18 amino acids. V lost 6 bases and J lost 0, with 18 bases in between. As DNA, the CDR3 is TGTGCCAGTAGGCGGACGGGGGTACCGAGCTCCTATAATTCACCCCTCCACTTT. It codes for CASRRTGVPSSYNSPLHF.